The rows below give T cell receptor beta chains drawn from one sample of a study of beta chain features in type 1 diabetes. Produced via immunoSEQ multiplex PCR; TCRdb's table is partial and in-frame only. The repertoire includes a few hundred thousand clones, roughly 12% of them detected once, and approximately 0.015% sits in the top ten. The source material was naive CD4+ T cells from blood. All receptors come from a man in his late teens or twenties in good health. Each CDR3 is given with its conserved first and last residue. The D gene is left open where the match is weak. Only part of the rows carry a size: once, few, many, or a class if the clone is expanded.

v_gene	j_gene	abundance	d_gene	CDR3aa	CDR3nt
TRBV5-1	TRBJ2-7	few	.	CASSMDVIDFTSSYEQYF	TGCGCCAGCAGTATGGACGTTATCGACTTCACTAGCTCCTACGAGCAGTACTTC
TRBV29-1	TRBJ2-5	.	.	CSVEGADRKETQYF	TGCAGCGTTGAAGGGGCGGACAGAAAAGAGACCCAGTACTTC
TRBV9	TRBJ2-3	.	TRBD1	CASSVGLMGQGGTQYF	TGTGCCAGCAGCGTAGGACTGATGGGACAGGGGGGCACGCAGTATTTT
TRBV7-9	TRBJ1-5	many	.	CASSPGGYSNQPQHF	TGTGCCAGCAGCCCCGGGGGTTATAGCAATCAGCCCCAGCATTTT
TRBV7-6	TRBJ2-7	.	TRBD1	CASSPLPDRNYEQYF	TGTGCCAGCAGCCCCCTCCCGGACAGGAACTACGAGCAGTACTTC
TRBV28	TRBJ2-1	.	TRBD2	CASTVGGRNEQFF	TGTGCCAGCACTGTGGGAGGGAGAAATGAGCAGTTCTTC
TRBV6-5	TRBJ2-3	.	TRBD1	CASSSTGGYTQYF	TGTGCCAGCAGTTCTACAGGGGGGTATACGCAGTATTTT
TRBV5-4	TRBJ2-3	.	TRBD1	CASSSTRDRDTDTQYF	TGTGCCAGCAGCTCGACCCGGGACAGGGACACAGATACGCAGTATTTT
TRBV6-5	TRBJ1-5	few	.	CASRDRSSNQPQHF	TGTGCCAGCAGAGACAGGAGTAGCAATCAGCCCCAGCATTTT
TRBV7-7	TRBJ2-2	few	TRBD2	CASSNLGGGSGAANTGELFF	TGTGCCAGCAGCAATCTCGGAGGGGGTAGCGGGGCTGCGAACACCGGGGAGCTGTTTTTT
TRBV9	TRBJ2-2	.	.	CASSVEGNTGELFF	TGTGCCAGCAGCGTTGAGGGTAACACCGGGGAGCTGTTTTTT